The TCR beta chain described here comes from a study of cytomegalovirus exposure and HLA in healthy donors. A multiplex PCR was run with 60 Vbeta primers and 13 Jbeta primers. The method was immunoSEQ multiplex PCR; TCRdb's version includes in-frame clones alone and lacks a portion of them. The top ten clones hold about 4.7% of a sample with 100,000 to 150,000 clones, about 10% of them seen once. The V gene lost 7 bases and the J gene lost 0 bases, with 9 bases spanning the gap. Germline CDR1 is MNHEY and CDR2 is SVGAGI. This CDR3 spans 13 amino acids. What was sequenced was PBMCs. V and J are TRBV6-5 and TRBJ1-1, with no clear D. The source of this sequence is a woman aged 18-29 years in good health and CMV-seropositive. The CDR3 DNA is TGTGCCAGCACCAATTTCATGAACACTGAAGCTTTCTTT. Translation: CASTNFMNTEAFF.